These T cell receptor beta chains were read from a single sample in a study of T cells in tuberculosis. The method was immunoSEQ multiplex PCR; TCRdb's version includes in-frame clones alone and lacks a portion of them. The sample contains under 45,000 clones, less than 95% of which appear only once. The source material was PBMCs, sampled at tuberculosis diagnosis. These receptors came from an adult with tuberculosis. CDR3s include the opening cysteine and the closing phenylalanine or tryptophan. D genes are given only for firm matches. Clone sizes are given selectively: once, few, many, or a class where the clone is expanded.

cdr3_nt,cdr3_aa,v_call,j_call,d_call,clone_size
TGTGCCAGCAGATCGGGAACCGCGGGTGAGCAGTTCTTC,CASRSGTAGEQFF,TRBV6-5,TRBJ2-1,-,-
TGCAGCGTTAGACAGGTAGACGAGCAGTACTTC,CSVRQVDEQYF,TRBV29-1,TRBJ2-7,-,-
TGTGCCTGTAGACAGTGGAGTGAGCAGTTCTTC,CACRQWSEQFF,TRBV30,TRBJ2-1,-,-
TGTGCCAGGTTGACCGGGACTGTGAACACCGGGGAGCTGTTTTTT,CARLTGTVNTGELFF,TRBV14,TRBJ2-2,-,-
TGCAGCGTTGAAGGTCCCCGGACAGGGAAAGCTAACTATGGCTACACCTTC,CSVEGPRTGKANYGYTF,TRBV29-1,TRBJ1-2,TRBD1,once
TGTGCCAGCAGCTTAGTGGGGACAGGGCCTAGCAATCAGCCCCAGCATTTT,CASSLVGTGPSNQPQHF,TRBV11-3,TRBJ1-5,TRBD1,-
TGTGCCAGCACCCTCGGGGTGTTCTCTGGAAACACCATATATTTT,CASTLGVFSGNTIYF,TRBV6-5,TRBJ1-3,-,-
TGTGCCACCAGCAGGGGTACGAGGGCCTACTCTGGGGCCAACGTCCTGACTTTC,CATSRGTRAYSGANVLTF,TRBV15,TRBJ2-6,-,-
TGTGCCAGCAGCCAAAGACAGCACCATGAGCAGTTCTTC,CASSQRQHHEQFF,TRBV14,TRBJ2-1,-,-
TGTGCCAGCAGTATGGACGGGATCTACGAGCAGTACTTC,CASSMDGIYEQYF,TRBV6-1,TRBJ2-7,-,-
TGTGCCAGCGGGAGGGGCACCGGGGAGCTGTTTTTT,CASGRGTGELFF,TRBV6-5,TRBJ2-2,TRBD2,-
TGTGCCAGCAGCCCCCAAAGCGGGGATACGCAGTATTTT,CASSPQSGDTQYF,TRBV7-2,TRBJ2-3,-,-
TGCGCCAGCAGCTTAGAGATCAACTATGGCTACACCTTC,CASSLEINYGYTF,TRBV5-1,TRBJ1-2,-,-
TGTGCCAGCAGCCCGGGACTTCCAGTCGAGCAGTACTTC,CASSPGLPVEQYF,TRBV11-2,TRBJ2-7,-,-
TGTGCCAGCAGCCCGCGTGGGGCTGGCACCGGGGAGCTGTTTTTT,CASSPRGAGTGELFF,TRBV7-6,TRBJ2-2,-,-
TGCGCCAGCAGCTCATCGCAGGGGACAGGGAATCGGGCCCTCCACTTT,CASSSSQGTGNRALHF,TRBV5-1,TRBJ1-6,TRBD1,-
TGTGCCAGCAGTTTGCTTGCAGGGGCGGGAAACACCATATATTTT,CASSLLAGAGNTIYF,TRBV27,TRBJ1-3,-,-
TGTGCCAGCAGCTTAGCCCGGGGGGCGGCCGGGGAGCTGTTTTTT,CASSLARGAAGELFF,TRBV11-2,TRBJ2-2,-,-
TGCGCCAGCAGCTTGGTCGGGGCCCAGAGCGGGGAGACCCAGTACTTC,CASSLVGAQSGETQYF,TRBV5-1,TRBJ2-5,-,-
TGCAGCGTCTCCTGGTCGGGCACAGATACGCAGTATTTT,CSVSWSGTDTQYF,TRBV29-1,TRBJ2-3,-,-
TGTGCCTGGAAGGCCGGGACAGGGGGAAGTACTAATGAAAAACTGTTTTTT,CAWKAGTGGSTNEKLFF,TRBV30,TRBJ1-4,TRBD1,-
TGTGCCAGCGGGGAGCGGGGGGACTCCTACAATGAGCAGTTCTTC,CASGERGDSYNEQFF,TRBV4-2,TRBJ2-1,TRBD2,-
TGTGCCAGCAGTGAGGAGATCCCTGCACCCCTCCACTTT,CASSEEIPAPLHF,TRBV6-1,TRBJ1-6,-,-
TGCGCCAGCAGCCAAGATCCCGGCGGGGGCTGGGGCTACACCTTC,CASSQDPGGGWGYTF,TRBV4-3,TRBJ1-2,-,-
TGTGCCAGCAGCGCCGGACTAGCGGGGGGCTCCCTTACCTACGAGCAGTACTTC,CASSAGLAGGSLTYEQYF,TRBV9,TRBJ2-7,TRBD2,few
TGTGCTAGTGGATCGGCTCCGGGGTCAGAGACCCAGTACTTC,CASGSAPGSETQYF,TRBV12-5,TRBJ2-5,-,-
TGTGCCAGCAGTGAAGCGTGGGGGGGGACTGAAGCTTTCTTT,CASSEAWGGTEAFF,TRBV2,TRBJ1-1,-,-
TGCGCCAGCAGCTTGGGCAGGATCAGAGCCACAGATACGCAGTATTTT,CASSLGRIRATDTQYF,TRBV5-1,TRBJ2-3,-,once
TGTGCCAGCAGAGGGGCCGGCGTGGAGACCCAGTACTTC,CASRGAGVETQYF,TRBV28,TRBJ2-5,-,-
TGTGCCAGCAGCCGTTCTGGGCAGGGGTTGTCCGGGGAGCTGTTTTTT,CASSRSGQGLSGELFF,TRBV4-2,TRBJ2-2,-,-
TGCGCCAGCAGCCACCTCCTAGCGGGGGGCGCCTTTGGCACAGATACGCAGTATTTT,CASSHLLAGGAFGTDTQYF,TRBV4-1,TRBJ2-3,TRBD2,-
TGTGCCAGCAGTGAATTCTTACAGGGTCCCTACAATGAGCAGTTCTTC,CASSEFLQGPYNEQFF,TRBV6-1,TRBJ2-1,-,-